Described below is a single T cell receptor (beta chain) sequence and its context. Seattle researchers signed up patients amid active infection and tracked them longitudinally. V was cut by 0 bases and J by 7 bases, with 14 bases left in between. Germline assignment: CDR1 SGHRS and CDR2 YFSETQ. The CDR3 sequence is 14 residues long. This record belongs to a study of blood T cell repertoires in COVID-19. The data were produced by immunoSEQ multiplex PCR, yet TCRdb's version contains in-frame clones alone and is incomplete. The table shows approximately 250,000 clones, with 80% to 90% occurring only once.

The TCR originated in an older woman with COVID-19, enrolled during active disease. V gene TRBV5-1 combines with J gene TRBJ2-7; TRBD1 is a possible D gene (6 bases). Specimen: peripheral blood. The CDR3 reads CASSLETGPTEQYF. The CDR3 nucleotides are TGCGCCAGCAGCTTGGAGACAGGACCTACGGAGCAGTACTTC.